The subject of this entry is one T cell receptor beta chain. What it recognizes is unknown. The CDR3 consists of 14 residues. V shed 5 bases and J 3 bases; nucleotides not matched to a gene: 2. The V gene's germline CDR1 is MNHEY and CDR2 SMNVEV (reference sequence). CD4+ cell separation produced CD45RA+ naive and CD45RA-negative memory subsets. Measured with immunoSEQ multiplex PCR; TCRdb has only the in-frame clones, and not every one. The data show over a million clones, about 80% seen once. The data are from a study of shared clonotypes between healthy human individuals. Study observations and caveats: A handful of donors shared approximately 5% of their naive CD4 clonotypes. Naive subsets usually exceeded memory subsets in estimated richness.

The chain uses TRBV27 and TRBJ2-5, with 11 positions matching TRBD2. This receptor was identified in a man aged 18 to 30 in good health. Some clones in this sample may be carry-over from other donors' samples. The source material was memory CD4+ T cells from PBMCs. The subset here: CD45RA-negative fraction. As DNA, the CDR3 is TGTGCCAGCAGTCGGGGACTAGCGGAAGAGACCCAGTACTTC. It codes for CASSRGLAEETQYF.